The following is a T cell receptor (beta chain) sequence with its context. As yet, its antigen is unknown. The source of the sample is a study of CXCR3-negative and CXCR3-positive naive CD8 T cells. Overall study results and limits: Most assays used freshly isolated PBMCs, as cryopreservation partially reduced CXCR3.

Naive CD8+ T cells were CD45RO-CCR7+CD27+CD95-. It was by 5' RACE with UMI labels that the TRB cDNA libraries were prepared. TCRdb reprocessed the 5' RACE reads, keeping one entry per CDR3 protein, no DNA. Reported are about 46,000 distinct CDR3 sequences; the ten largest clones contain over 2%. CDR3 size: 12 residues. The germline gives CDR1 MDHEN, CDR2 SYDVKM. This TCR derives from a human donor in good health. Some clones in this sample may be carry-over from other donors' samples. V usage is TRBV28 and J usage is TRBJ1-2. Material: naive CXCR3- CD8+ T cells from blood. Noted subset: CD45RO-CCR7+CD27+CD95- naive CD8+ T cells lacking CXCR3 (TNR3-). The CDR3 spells CASSSYDYGYTF.